The source of this TCR beta chain is a study of beta chain features in type 1 diabetes. Trimming removed 0 bases from V and 6 bases from J; junction bases left unmatched: 4. This CDR3 spans 15 amino acids. Per the germline V gene, CDR1 is LNHNV and CDR2 is YYDKDF (reference sequence). This clone has a handful of counts. Its specificity is not known. Since all of the isolated RNA was reverse transcribed, expressed TCRB transcripts were what got sequenced. Sequencing used immunoSEQ multiplex PCR; TCRdb keeps in-frame clones, though not all of them. The sample lists around 310,000 clones; approximately 13% were seen once. Whole-study findings and limits: There was a moderate but significant shortening of TCRB CDR3s in all four CD4+ subsets of Type 1 diabetes patients.

Sample: naive CD4+ T cells from blood. The chain uses TRBV15 and TRBJ2-7; 11 positions agree with TRBD1. This clonotype originated in a woman aged 18-30 years with type 1 diabetes. The CDR3 region has the DNA TGTGCCACCAGCAGAGATCGGGGGACAGGGGGCGAGCAGTACTTC. This translates into CATSRDRGTGGEQYF.